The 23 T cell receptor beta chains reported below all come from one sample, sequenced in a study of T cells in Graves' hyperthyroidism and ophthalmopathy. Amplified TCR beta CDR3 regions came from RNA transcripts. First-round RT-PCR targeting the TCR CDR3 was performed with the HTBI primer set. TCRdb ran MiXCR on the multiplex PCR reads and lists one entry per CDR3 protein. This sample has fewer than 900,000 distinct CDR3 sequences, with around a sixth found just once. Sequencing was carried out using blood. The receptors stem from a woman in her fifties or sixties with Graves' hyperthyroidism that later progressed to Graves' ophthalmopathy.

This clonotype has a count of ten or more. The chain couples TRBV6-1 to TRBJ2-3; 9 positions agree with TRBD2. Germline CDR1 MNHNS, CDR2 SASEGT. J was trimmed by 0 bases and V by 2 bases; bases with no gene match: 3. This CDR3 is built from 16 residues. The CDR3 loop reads CASSERGGVSTDTQYF. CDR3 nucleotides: TGTGCCAGCAGTGAACGCGGGGGGGTCAGCACAGATACGCAGTATTTT.

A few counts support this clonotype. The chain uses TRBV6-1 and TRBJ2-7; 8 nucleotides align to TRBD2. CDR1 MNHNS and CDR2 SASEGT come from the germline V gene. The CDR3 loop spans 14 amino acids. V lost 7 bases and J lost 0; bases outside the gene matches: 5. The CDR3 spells CASTGGGSSYEQYF. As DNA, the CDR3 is TGTGCCAGCACGGGCGGGGGGAGCTCCTACGAGCAGTACTTC.

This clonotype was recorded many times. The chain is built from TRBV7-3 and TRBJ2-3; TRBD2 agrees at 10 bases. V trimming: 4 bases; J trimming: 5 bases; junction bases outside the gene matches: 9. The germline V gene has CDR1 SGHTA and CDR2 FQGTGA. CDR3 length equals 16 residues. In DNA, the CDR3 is TGTGCCAGCAGCTACACAGTGACTAGCGGGTTAGATACGCAGTATTTT. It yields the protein CASSYTVTSGLDTQYF.

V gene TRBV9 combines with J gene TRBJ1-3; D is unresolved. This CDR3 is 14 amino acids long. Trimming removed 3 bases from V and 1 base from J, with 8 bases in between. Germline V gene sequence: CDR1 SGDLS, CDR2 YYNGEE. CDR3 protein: CASSGPGSGNTIYF. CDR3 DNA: TGTGCCAGCAGCGGGCCGGGTTCTGGAAACACCATATATTTT.

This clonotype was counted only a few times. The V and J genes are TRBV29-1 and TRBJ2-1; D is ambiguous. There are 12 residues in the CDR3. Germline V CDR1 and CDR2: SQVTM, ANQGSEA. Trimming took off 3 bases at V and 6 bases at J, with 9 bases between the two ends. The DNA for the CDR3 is TGCAGCGTTGACGAGAAGTTCAATGAGCAGTTCTTC. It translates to CSVDEKFNEQFF.

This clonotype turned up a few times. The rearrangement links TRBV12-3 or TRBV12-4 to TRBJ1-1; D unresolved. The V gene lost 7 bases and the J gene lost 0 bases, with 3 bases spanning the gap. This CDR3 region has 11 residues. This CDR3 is CASIMNTEAFF. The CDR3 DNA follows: TGTGCCAGCATTATGAACACTGAAGCTTTCTTT.

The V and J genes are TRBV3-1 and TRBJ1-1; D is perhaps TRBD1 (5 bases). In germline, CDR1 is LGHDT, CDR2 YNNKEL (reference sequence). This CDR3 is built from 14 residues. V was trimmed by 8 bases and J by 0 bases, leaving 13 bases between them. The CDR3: CASLGGYMNTEAFF. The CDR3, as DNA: TGTGCCAGCCTGGGGGGGTATATGAACACTGAAGCTTTCTTT.

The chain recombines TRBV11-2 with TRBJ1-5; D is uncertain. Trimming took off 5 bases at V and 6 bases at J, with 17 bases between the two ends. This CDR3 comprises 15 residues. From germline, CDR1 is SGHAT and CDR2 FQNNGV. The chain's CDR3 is CASSNQVLNSQPQHF. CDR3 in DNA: TGTGCCAGCAGCAACCAAGTACTCAATAGTCAGCCCCAGCATTTT.

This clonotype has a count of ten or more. The CDR3 sequence is CAWSVLVGRETQYF. CDR3 nucleotides: TGTGCCTGGAGTGTACTCGTGGGTAGAGAGACCCAGTACTTC. This chain uses TRBV30 with TRBJ2-5; D is uncertain. This CDR3 spans 14 amino acids. The ends were cut back, 0 bases at V and 4 bases at J, with 12 bases in the middle. Looked up from germline, CDR1 is GTSNPN and CDR2 is SVGIG (reference sequence). The complete variable domain, with remaining parts taken from reference TRBV30 and TRBJ2-5, reads SQTIHQWPATLVQPVGSPLSLECTVEGTSNPNLYWYRQAAGRGLQLLFYSVGIGQISSEVPQNLSASRPQDRQFILSSKKLLLSDSGFYLCAWSVLVGRETQYFGPGTRLLVL.

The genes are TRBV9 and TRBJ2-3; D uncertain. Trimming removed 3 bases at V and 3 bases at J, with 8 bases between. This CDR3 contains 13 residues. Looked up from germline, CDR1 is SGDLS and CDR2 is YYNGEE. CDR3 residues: CASSDPNTDTQYF. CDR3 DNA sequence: TGTGCCAGCAGCGACCCGAATACAGATACGCAGTATTTT.

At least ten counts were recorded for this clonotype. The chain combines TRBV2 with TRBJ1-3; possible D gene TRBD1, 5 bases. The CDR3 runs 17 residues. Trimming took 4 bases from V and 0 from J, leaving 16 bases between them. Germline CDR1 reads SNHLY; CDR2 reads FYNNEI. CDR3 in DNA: TGTGCCAGCAGTGGGTATTCGGGACGGATCTCTGGAAACACCATATATTTT. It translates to CASSGYSGRISGNTIYF. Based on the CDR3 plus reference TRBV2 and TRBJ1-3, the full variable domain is EPEVTQTPSHQVTQMGQEVILRCVPISNHLYFYWYRQILGQKVEFLVSFYNNEISEKSEIFDDQFSVERPDGSNFTLKIRSTKLEDSAMYFCASSGYSGRISGNTIYFGEGSWLTVV.

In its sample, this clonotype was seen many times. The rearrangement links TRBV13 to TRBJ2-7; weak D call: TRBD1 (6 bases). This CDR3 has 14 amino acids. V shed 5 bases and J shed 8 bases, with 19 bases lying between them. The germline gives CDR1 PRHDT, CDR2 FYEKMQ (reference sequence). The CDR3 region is CASSQAGLGGKQYF. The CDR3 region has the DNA TGTGCCAGCAGCCAAGCCGGGCTTGGGGGCAAGCAGTACTTC.

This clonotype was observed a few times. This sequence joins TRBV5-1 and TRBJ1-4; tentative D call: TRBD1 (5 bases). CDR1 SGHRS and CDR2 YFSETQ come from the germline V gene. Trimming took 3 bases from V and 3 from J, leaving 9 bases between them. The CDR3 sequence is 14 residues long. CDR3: CASSWDAPNEKLFF. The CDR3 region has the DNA TGCGCCAGCAGCTGGGACGCACCTAATGAAAAACTGTTTTTT.

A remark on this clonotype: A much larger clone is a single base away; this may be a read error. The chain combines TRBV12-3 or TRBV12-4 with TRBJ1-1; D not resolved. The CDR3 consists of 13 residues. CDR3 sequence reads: CASREGGGTEALF. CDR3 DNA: TGTGCCAGCAGAGAGGGCGGCGGCACTGAAGCTCTCTTT.

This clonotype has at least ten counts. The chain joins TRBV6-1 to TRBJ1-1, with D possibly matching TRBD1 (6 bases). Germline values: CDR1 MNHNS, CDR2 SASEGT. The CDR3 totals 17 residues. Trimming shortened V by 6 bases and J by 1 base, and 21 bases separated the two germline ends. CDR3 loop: CASSLTEDSPANTEAFF. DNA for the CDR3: TGTGCCAGCAGCCTAACCGAGGACAGTCCGGCGAACACTGAAGCTTTCTTT.

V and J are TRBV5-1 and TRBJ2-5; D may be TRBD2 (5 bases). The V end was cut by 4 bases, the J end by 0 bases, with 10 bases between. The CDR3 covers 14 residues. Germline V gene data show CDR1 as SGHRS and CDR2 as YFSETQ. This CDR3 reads CASSTTSNQETQYF. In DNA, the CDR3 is TGCGCCAGCAGCACCACTAGTAACCAAGAGACCCAGTACTTC.

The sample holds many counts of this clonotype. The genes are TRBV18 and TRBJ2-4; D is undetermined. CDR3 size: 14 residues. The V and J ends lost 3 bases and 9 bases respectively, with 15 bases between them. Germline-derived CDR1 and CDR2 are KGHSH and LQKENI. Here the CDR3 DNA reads TGTGCCAGCTCACCCTCGGCCTCCCTGGGCATTCAGTACTTC. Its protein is CASSPSASLGIQYF. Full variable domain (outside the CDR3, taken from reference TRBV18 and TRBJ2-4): NAGVMQNPRHLVRRRGQEARLRCSPMKGHSHVYWYRQLPEEGLKFMVYLQKENIIDESGMPKERFSAEFPKEGPSILRIQQVVRGDSAAYFCASSPSASLGIQYFGAGTRLSVL.

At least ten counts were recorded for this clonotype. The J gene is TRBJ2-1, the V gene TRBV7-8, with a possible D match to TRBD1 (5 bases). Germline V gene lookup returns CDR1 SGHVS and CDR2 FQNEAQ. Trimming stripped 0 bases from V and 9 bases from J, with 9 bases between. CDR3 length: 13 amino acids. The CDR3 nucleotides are TGTGCCAGCAGCTTAGCGTGGGGCAGTGAGCAGTTCTTC. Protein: CASSLAWGSEQFF.

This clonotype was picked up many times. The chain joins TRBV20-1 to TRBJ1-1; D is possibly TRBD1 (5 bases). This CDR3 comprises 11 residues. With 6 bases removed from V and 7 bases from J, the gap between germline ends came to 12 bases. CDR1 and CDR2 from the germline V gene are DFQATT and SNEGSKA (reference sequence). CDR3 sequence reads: CSAHRILEAFF. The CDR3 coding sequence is TGCAGTGCCCACAGGATACTTGAAGCTTTCTTT.

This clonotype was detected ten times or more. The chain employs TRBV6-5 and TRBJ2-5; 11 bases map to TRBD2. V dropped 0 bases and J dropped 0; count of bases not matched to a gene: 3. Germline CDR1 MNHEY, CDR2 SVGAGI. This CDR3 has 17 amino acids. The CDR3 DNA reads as TGTGCCAGCAGTTACTCCGCTAGCGGGGGGAACCAAGAGACCCAGTACTTC. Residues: CASSYSASGGNQETQYF.

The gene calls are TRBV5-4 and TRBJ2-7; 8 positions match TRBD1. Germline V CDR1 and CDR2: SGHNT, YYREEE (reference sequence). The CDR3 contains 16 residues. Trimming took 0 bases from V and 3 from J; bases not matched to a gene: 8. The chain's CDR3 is CASSLGLDRVGYEQYF. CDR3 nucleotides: TGTGCCAGCAGCTTGGGTTTGGACAGGGTCGGCTACGAGCAGTACTTC. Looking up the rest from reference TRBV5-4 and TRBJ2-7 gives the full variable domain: ETGVTQSPTHLIKTRGQQVTLRCSSQSGHNTVSWYQQALGQGPQFIFQYYREEENGRGNFPPRFSGLQFPNYSSELNVNALELDDSALYLCASSLGLDRVGYEQYFGPGTRLTVT.

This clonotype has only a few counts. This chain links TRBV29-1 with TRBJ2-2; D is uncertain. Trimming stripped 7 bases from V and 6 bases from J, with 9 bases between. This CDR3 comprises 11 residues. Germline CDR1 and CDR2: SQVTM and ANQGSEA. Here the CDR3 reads CSGLFAGELFF. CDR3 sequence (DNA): TGCAGCGGCCTGTTTGCCGGGGAGCTGTTTTTT.

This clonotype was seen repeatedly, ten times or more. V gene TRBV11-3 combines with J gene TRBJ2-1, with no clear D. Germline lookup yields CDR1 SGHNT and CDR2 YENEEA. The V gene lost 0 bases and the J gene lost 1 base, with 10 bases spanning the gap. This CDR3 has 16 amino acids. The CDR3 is CASSLERQVSYNEQFF. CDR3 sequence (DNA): TGTGCCAGCAGCTTAGAGCGGCAGGTATCCTACAATGAGCAGTTCTTC.